This TCR beta chain was recorded in a study of naive and memory T cell subsets. An equimolar mix of two oligonucleotides served as the beta constant-region primer for TRBC1 and TRBC2. Ligated cDNA was amplified by four rounds of PCR with nested alpha and beta constant-region primers and SP2. TCRdb reanalysed the UMI-ligation and nested PCR reads using MiXCR and keeps one entry per CDR3 protein. This repertoire shows under 35,000 distinct CDR3 sequences, roughly 18% found once; its top ten account for around 3.3%. Only a few counts were recorded for this clonotype. What it binds is not known. Sequential positive selection took CD4 T cells first, then CD8 T cells. Four subsets defined by CD45RA and CD27 were sorted after CD3, CD4, CD8 and live/dead staining. CD45RA-CD27- cells were effector memory; CD45RA+CD27- cells were EMRA. Findings of the study overall: Between naive and memory subsets, TCR abundance power law exponents differed.

The receptor was isolated from a human donor in good health. Material: effector memory CD4+ T cells from blood. Subset reported: effector memory, CD45RA- CD27-.

CDR3 DNA sequence: TGTGCCAGCAGCTCTTACAGGGGCTCCACAGATACGCAGTATTTT. Protein sequence: CASSSYRGSTDTQYF. The chain combines TRBV7-2 with TRBJ2-3, with 7 bases lining up with TRBD1. This CDR3 has 15 residues. Per germline, CDR1 SGHTA and CDR2 FQGNSA. V was pared by 4 bases and J by 2 bases, with 6 bases of the junction left unmatched.